This record looks at one T cell receptor beta chain sequence and its context. Germline V gives CDR1 SGHDT, CDR2 YYEEEE. The CDR3 runs 15 residues. V lost 4 bases to trimming and J lost 0 bases, with 11 bases between them. This sample is part of a study of control samples from healthy donors and cancer patients. Generated by immunoSEQ multiplex PCR, the TCRdb table keeps only in-frame clones and is missing some. The data hold 90,000 to 150,000 clones, with about 91% observed a single time. This TCR was sampled from a man aged 35 to 55 in good health. This chain connects TRBV5-6 to TRBJ2-1; D might be TRBD1 (6 bases). Sequencing was performed on blood. Here the CDR3 reads CASSIRGSSYNEQFF. The DNA for the CDR3 is TGTGCCAGCAGCATCAGGGGCAGCTCCTACAATGAGCAGTTCTTC. The variable domain in full, completed from reference TRBV5-6 and TRBJ2-1, reads DAGVTQSPTHLIKTRGQQVTLRCSPKSGHDTVSWYQQALGQGPQFIFQYYEEEERQRGNFPDRFSGHQFPNYSSELNVNALLLGDSALYLCASSIRGSSYNEQFFGPGTRLTVL.